This passage covers 4 T cell receptor beta chains from one sample sequenced in a study of cytomegalovirus exposure and HLA in healthy donors. Method: immunoSEQ multiplex PCR; TCRdb's copy keeps in-frame clones and lacks some. Of a few hundred thousand clones listed, around 90% are singletons. The sample was PBMCs. The receptors originated from a young woman in good health and CMV-seronegative.

This clone was recorded once. The chain is built from TRBV6-1 and TRBJ1-1, with D maybe TRBD1 (6 bases). Trimming stripped 2 bases from V and 10 bases from J, with 17 bases between. The CDR3 has 14 residues. Germline loops: CDR1 MNHNS, CDR2 SASEGT. CDR3 in amino acids: CASSERGTPAGAFF. In nucleotides, the CDR3 is TGTGCCAGCAGTGAAAGGGGGACGCCCGCCGGAGCTTTCTTT.

A single count supports this clone. This sequence joins TRBV29-1 and TRBJ1-1, with a tentative D call TRBD1 (5 bases). V lost 1 base to trimming and J lost 8 bases, with 11 bases between them. From germline, CDR1 is SQVTM and CDR2 ANQGSEA. This CDR3 has 12 residues. CDR3 sequence reads: CSVEGGAGEAFF. The DNA for the CDR3 is TGCAGCGTTGAAGGTGGGGCAGGGGAAGCTTTCTTT. The variable domain in full, with the rest retrieved from reference TRBV29-1 and TRBJ1-1, is SAVISQKPSRDICQRGTSLTIQCQVDSQVTMMFWYRQQPGQSLTLIATANQGSEATYESGFVIDKFPISRPNLTFSTLTVSNMSPEDSSIYLCSVEGGAGEAFFGQGTRLTVV.

The chain carries TRBV7-2 and TRBJ2-2, with no clear D. This CDR3 is built from 14 residues. V shed 3 bases and J shed 6 bases, with 11 bases lying between them. Looked up from germline, CDR1 is SGHTA and CDR2 is FQGNSA. DNA for the CDR3: TGTGCCAGCAGCTTCGTCCCGCGAGCCGGGGAGCTGTTTTTT. Residues: CASSFVPRAGELFF.

The V call is TRBV5-1, the J call TRBJ2-1; TRBD2 matches at 9 bases. In germline, CDR1 is SGHRS, CDR2 YFSETQ. CDR3 length: 17 residues. V lost 4 bases to trimming and J lost 0 bases; unmatched junction nucleotides: 8. CDR3 amino acids: CASSLGLAWGSYNEQFF. CDR3 DNA sequence: TGCGCCAGCAGCCTGGGACTAGCCTGGGGCTCCTACAATGAGCAGTTCTTC.